The 11 T cell receptor beta chains listed next were all sequenced from one sample in a study of human T cells and chemical hapten exposure. This sample's time point: pre-sensitization, week 0. As for treatment: therapeutic diphenylcyclopropenone sensitization with weekly scalp DPC. A single record per CDR3 protein comes from TCRdb applying MiXCR to the RACE reads. The table includes roughly 50,000 distinct CDR3 sequences, roughly 9.8% detected once. The sample consisted of whole blood, taken in connection with sensitization to the hapten diphenylcyclopropenone (DPC). The receptors come from a man in his forties or fifties with alopecia areata. Some clones in this sample may be carry-over from other donors' samples.

This clonotype was detected only a few times. The genes are TRBV3-2 and TRBJ1-1; TRBD1 is the table's D call, not checked against the DNA. TRBV3-2 is a known pseudogene. The CDR3 is 19 residues long. The CDR3 sequence: CASSQEVPGAPLMNTEAFF. The CDR3 DNA follows: TGTGCCAGCAGCCAAGAAGTCCCAGGGGCTCCCCTCATGAACACTGAAGCTTTCTTT.

The J gene is TRBJ1-6, the V gene TRBV28; D is possibly TRBD1 (5 bases). The CDR3 has 15 amino acids. Germline CDR1 MDHEN, CDR2 SYDVKM. V gave up 5 bases and J gave up 4 bases, with 12 bases separating them. The CDR3 reads CASSDRDDYNSPLHF. The CDR3 DNA sequence: TGTGCCAGCAGTGACCGGGACGATTATAATTCACCCCTCCACTTT.

This clonotype was found a few times. V is TRBV4-1 and J is TRBJ1-6, with TRBD1 matching over 8 bases. J gave up 11 bases and V 3 bases, and 6 bases lay outside the gene matches. This CDR3 spans 14 amino acids. Germline assignment: CDR1 MGHRA and CDR2 YSYEKL. The CDR3 DNA reads TGCGCCAGCAGCCACGGACAGGGAGGGACACCCCTCCACTTT. The encoded protein is CASSHGQGGTPLHF.

This clonotype appeared many times. J is TRBJ2-5 and V is TRBV29-1, with a weak D call TRBD1 (5 bases). The CDR3 length is 12 residues. V lost 4 bases to trimming and J lost 5 bases, with 11 bases between them. Germline-derived CDR1 and CDR2 are SQVTM and ANQGSEA. CDR3 amino acids: CSVAGSSETQYF. The CDR3, as DNA: TGCAGCGTTGCAGGGTCCAGCGAGACCCAGTACTTC.

This clonotype was seen ten or more times. The genes are TRBV28 and TRBJ2-1; no clear D. Germline-derived CDR1 and CDR2 are MDHEN and SYDVKM. V was shortened by 7 bases and J by 5 bases, with 15 bases between the two germline ends. This CDR3 has 14 amino acids. The CDR3 loop reads CASNQDDLDNEQFF. In DNA, the CDR3 is TGTGCCAGCAACCAGGACGACTTAGACAATGAGCAGTTCTTC.

This clonotype was found many times. This rearrangement joins TRBV7-9 to TRBJ2-3; D is perhaps TRBD1 (6 bases). Germline CDR1 SEHNR, CDR2 FQNEAQ (reference sequence). The CDR3 has 15 amino acids. V lost 7 bases, J lost 2 bases, and 16 bases lay in between. DNA for the CDR3: TGTGCCAGCACCCCGACAGGACCAACCACAGATACGCAGTATTTT. Translated, it gives CASTPTGPTTDTQYF. Together with reference TRBV7-9 and TRBJ2-3, the CDR3 gives the full variable domain: DTGVSQNPRHKITKRGQNVTFRCDPISEHNRLYWYRQTLGQGPEFLTYFQNEAQLEKSRLLSDRFSAERPKGSFSTLEIQRTEQGDSAMYLCASTPTGPTTDTQYFGPGTRLTVL.

The chain links TRBV9 to TRBJ2-3; perhaps TRBD1 as D (5 bases). The ends were cut back, 3 bases at V and 0 bases at J, with 11 bases in the middle. The CDR3 runs to 15 residues. Germline CDR1 SGDLS, CDR2 YYNGEE. The CDR3 sequence is CASSAQGYSTDTQYF. DNA for the CDR3: TGTGCCAGCAGCGCTCAGGGTTATAGCACAGATACGCAGTATTTT.

J is TRBJ1-5 and V is TRBV7-8; the D gene is possibly TRBD1 (5 bases). This CDR3 contains 18 residues. Trimming removed 1 base at V and 1 base at J, with 17 bases between. Germline CDR1 is SGHVS and CDR2 is FQNEAQ. CDR3 residues: CASSLGGKGARSNQPQHF. The CDR3 DNA is TGTGCCAGCAGCTTAGGCGGGAAAGGGGCGAGGAGCAATCAGCCCCAGCATTTT.

This chain uses TRBV9 with TRBJ2-2, with D perhaps TRBD2 (6 bases). The CDR3 covers 15 residues. Germline loops: CDR1 SGDLS, CDR2 YYNGEE. V lost 5 bases to trimming and J lost 1 base, with 12 bases between them. As DNA, the CDR3 is TGTGCCAGCAGTCCCGGAGGGTTGAACACCGGGGAGCTGTTTTTT. Protein sequence: CASSPGGLNTGELFF.

The rearrangement joins TRBV6-1 to TRBJ1-4, with D possibly being TRBD1 (5 bases). The germline V gene encodes CDR1 MNHNS and CDR2 SASEGT. The CDR3 spans 16 residues. V was clipped by 0 bases and J by 0 bases, with 8 bases between them. The chain's CDR3 is CASSEAGQTTNEKLFF. CDR3 nucleotides: TGTGCCAGCAGTGAAGCGGGGCAGACAACTAATGAAAAACTGTTTTTT.

This clonotype has a count of ten or more. The chain uses TRBV6-6 and TRBJ1-5; D ambiguous. The CDR3 runs 16 residues. V gave up 0 bases and J gave up 0 bases, with 9 bases separating them. Germline assignment: CDR1 MNHNY and CDR2 SVGAGI (reference sequence). Here the CDR3 DNA reads TGTGCCAGCAGTTACTCGAGTCCGGATAGCAATCAGCCCCAGCATTTT. Translated: CASSYSSPDSNQPQHF.